This T cell receptor beta chain was recovered during a study of regulatory T cells in long-lasting Graves disease. The authors built TCR beta libraries using iRepertoire HTBI primers and Arm-PCR of CDR3 regions. In the original analysis: Identified across the samples were approximately 60 TRBV segments and over twelve TRBJ segments. TCRdb redid the calling of the multiplex PCR reads with MiXCR, one entry per CDR3 protein. The V and J calls and clone size are TCRdb's, not the authors'. Of about 430,000 distinct CDR3 sequences listed, over 20% were seen once; the top ten hold roughly an eighth. Findings and caveats of the study: Less diverse TCR repertoires were seen in persistent Graves' patients than in newly diagnosed ones.

This clonotype was observed a handful of times. No antigen is known for it. This CDR3 has 17 amino acids. Germline trimming cut 0 bases from V and 3 bases from J; bases unmatched to any gene: 10. The V gene's germline CDR1 is SGHRS and CDR2 YFSETQ. Specified time point: persistent/refractory GD, antithyroid drugs over 5 years with positive TRAb. There was RNA extracted from PBMCs, and the TCR library was made from it. This sequence joins TRBV5-1 and TRBJ2-5, with 8 bases aligning to TRBD1. This sequence was found in a female donor with Graves disease. The material sequenced was peripheral blood mononuclear cells (PBMCs), taken when the disease was refractory, from a patient treated with antithyroid drugs. The CDR3 spells CASSLEQGANLEETQYF. The CDR3 DNA is TGCGCCAGCAGCTTGGAGCAGGGGGCTAATTTAGAAGAGACCCAGTACTTC.